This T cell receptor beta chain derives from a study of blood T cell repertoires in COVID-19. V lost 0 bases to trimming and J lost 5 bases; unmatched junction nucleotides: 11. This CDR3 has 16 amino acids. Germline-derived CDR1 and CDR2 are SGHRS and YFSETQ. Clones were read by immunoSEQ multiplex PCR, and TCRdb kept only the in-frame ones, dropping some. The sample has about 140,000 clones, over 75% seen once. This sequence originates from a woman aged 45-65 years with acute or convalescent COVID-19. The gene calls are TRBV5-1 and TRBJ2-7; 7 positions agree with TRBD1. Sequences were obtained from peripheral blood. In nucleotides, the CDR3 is TGCGCCAGCAGCTTGGCCCTAGGGGACAGACCCCACGAGCAGTACTTC. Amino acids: CASSLALGDRPHEQYF.